This T cell receptor beta chain is from a study of regulatory T cells in long-lasting Graves disease. Stated time point: newly diagnosed GD, antithyroid drugs for less than 3 months. From RNA extracted from PBMCs, the TCR library was made. The CDR3 extends over 17 amino acids. V was pared by 8 bases and J by 5 bases, with 14 bases of the junction left unmatched. CDR1 and CDR2 from the germline V gene are MRHNA and SNTAGT. Libraries of TCR beta came from iRepertoire HTBI primers plus Arm-PCR of CDR3 regions. Via MiXCR, TCRdb re-called the multiplex PCR reads, giving one row per CDR3 protein. The table includes 500,000 or so distinct CDR3 sequences, 11% to 15% detected once. The same specimen was also included in a second study, on T cells in Graves' hyperthyroidism and ophthalmopathy. Turning to that study: Ophthalmopathy got predicted by the model a median approximately 6.3 months before its onset.

V and J are TRBV6-4 and TRBJ2-2; TRBD2 aligns across 10 bases. This TCR came from a woman aged 50 to 60 with Graves disease. Sample: peripheral blood mononuclear cells (PBMCs), taken at new diagnosis, from a patient treated with antithyroid drugs. DNA for the CDR3: TGTGCCAGCCCTCGGTGGGTAGCGGGAGGATCTACCGGGGAGCTGTTTTTT. Translated: CASPRWVAGGSTGELFF.